This TCR beta chain was recovered during a study of T cell changes during pregnancy in multiple sclerosis. Assay: immunoSEQ multiplex PCR; the TCRdb copy retains only in-frame clones and omits some. The data contain about 75,000 clones, roughly 94% of them singletons. The sequence derives from a female donor with multiple sclerosis, enrolled in a pregnancy study. The sequencing used CD4+ T cells from peripheral blood mononuclear cells, collected after pregnancy.

The chain's CDR3 is CASSIEGRGAGTEAFF. DNA of the CDR3: TGTGCCAGTAGTATAGAAGGCAGGGGGGCCGGCACTGAAGCTTTCTTT. The chain links TRBV19 to TRBJ1-1; TRBD1 matches at 7 bases. Trimming removed 0 bases from V and 4 bases from J; junction bases left unmatched: 8. This CDR3 is 16 amino acids long. The germline CDR1 and CDR2 sequences are LNHDA and SQIVND (reference sequence).